These 5 T cell receptor beta chains originate from one sample sequenced in a study of shared clonotypes between healthy human individuals. The protocol was immunoSEQ multiplex PCR, while the TCRdb copy is restricted to in-frame clones and leaves out a portion. The sample has around 2.5 million clones; 90% to 95% are singletons. The material sequenced was naive CD4+ T cells from PBMCs. Subset reported: CD45RA+ positively selected. All receptors derive from a young man in good health. Some clones in this sample may be carry-over from other donors' samples.

This chain links TRBV2 with TRBJ2-2, with D tentatively TRBD2 (6 bases). Germline-derived CDR1 and CDR2 are SNHLY and FYNNEI. Trimming shortened V by 7 bases and J by 7 bases, and 13 bases separated the two germline ends. CDR3 length equals 13 residues. The CDR3 region has the DNA TGTGCCAGCAATCGGGCGGAGGGCGGGGAGCTGTTTTTT. Encoded protein: CASNRAEGGELFF.

This chain joins TRBV18 and TRBJ2-1, with 7 bases lining up with TRBD2. Losses at the gene ends were 3 bases for V and 7 bases for J; bases not matched to a gene: 3. Per the germline V gene, CDR1 is KGHSH and CDR2 is LQKENI. The CDR3 loop spans 13 amino acids. The CDR3 protein is CASSPRDYNEQFF. The CDR3 DNA reads TGTGCCAGCTCACCCCGGGACTATAATGAGCAGTTCTTC.

The chain links TRBV6-1 to TRBJ2-7, with unresolved D. This CDR3 is built from 14 residues. Deletions cut 8 bases from V and 0 bases from J, with 14 bases between. Germline V gene sequence: CDR1 MNHNS, CDR2 SASEGT. The CDR3, as DNA: TGTGCCAGCCAAGTAGACGGCTTCTCCTACGAGCAGTACTTC. Encoded protein: CASQVDGFSYEQYF.

The gene calls are TRBV15 and TRBJ2-1; 8 bases line up with TRBD2. The V and J ends lost 5 bases and 7 bases, in that order; junction bases with no gene match: 13. The CDR3 contains 16 residues. Per the germline V gene, CDR1 is LNHNV and CDR2 is YYDKDF (reference sequence). The CDR3 DNA is TGTGCCACCAGCGCCCGATTAGCGGGACGAAGGAATGAGCAGTTCTTC. This encodes CATSARLAGRRNEQFF.

The chain couples TRBV28 to TRBJ2-5; TRBD1 aligns across 10 bases. CDR1 and CDR2 from the germline V gene are MDHEN and SYDVKM. CDR3 length: 15 residues. The V and J ends lost 6 bases and 5 bases, in that order; junction bases with no gene match: 9. DNA for the CDR3: TGTGCCAGCAGGCCCGGGACAGGGGCTGGGGAGACCCAGTACTTC. Protein product: CASRPGTGAGETQYF. The variable domain in full, with the rest retrieved from reference TRBV28 and TRBJ2-5, is DVKVTQSSRYLVKRTGEKVFLECVQDMDHENMFWYRQDPGLGLRLIYFSYDVKMKEKGDIPEGYSVSREKKERFSLILESASTNQTSMYLCASRPGTGAGETQYFGPGTRLLVL.